A selection of T cell receptor beta chains follows, all from one sample in a study of T cells in Graves' hyperthyroidism and ophthalmopathy. MiXCR, applied by TCRdb to the multiplex PCR reads, yields one record per CDR3 protein. The sample holds 300,000 to 400,000 distinct CDR3 sequences, approximately 17% seen once. The specimen was blood. All receptors derive from a man between 18 and 29 years old with Graves' ophthalmopathy. Both conserved end residues are part of each CDR3. A D gene is named only where the DNA matches it firmly. Clone size is shown for a subset of rows, as once, few, many or a class of expanded clone.

abundance	v_gene	d_gene	j_gene	CDR3nt	CDR3aa
.	TRBV24-1	.	TRBJ2-6	TGTGCCACCACAACTAGTTCTGGGGCCAACGTCCTGACTTTC	CATTTSSGANVLTF
few	TRBV6-2/TRBV6-3	TRBD1	TRBJ2-5	TGTGCCAGCAGTACGACGGGACAGGGGGGAGAGACCCAGTACTTC	CASSTTGQGGETQYF
.	TRBV4-1	TRBD2	TRBJ2-3	TGCGCCAGCAGCCTCCTGGCCGGTGCTAGCGGTCCCACAGATACGCAGTATTTT	CASSLLAGASGPTDTQYF
many	TRBV5-6	TRBD1	TRBJ2-7	TGTGCCAGCAGCTCTCGGACAGGCTACTACGAGCAGTACTTC	CASSSRTGYYEQYF
.	TRBV10-3	TRBD1	TRBJ1-2	TGTGCCATCAGTTCGAATCAGGGCAGGGGGAACGGCTACACCTTC	CAISSNQGRGNGYTF
many	TRBV10-3	.	TRBJ1-2	TGTGCCATCAGTGGATTTGCGGACAGTGGCGGCTACACCTTC	CAISGFADSGGYTF
few	TRBV6-1	.	TRBJ1-5	TGTGCCAGCAGTACAGGGTATAGCAATCAGCCCCAGCATTTT	CASSTGYSNQPQHF
.	TRBV18	.	TRBJ2-5	TGTGCCAGCTCACCACCCCACGTGGCGGGGGAGACCCAGTACTTC	CASSPPHVAGETQYF
few	TRBV20-1	.	TRBJ2-3	TGCAGTGCCCTAGTGAGTGGCACAGATACGCAGTATTTT	CSALVSGTDTQYF
.	TRBV3-1	TRBD2	TRBJ2-2	TGTGCCAGCAGCCAAGATCAGGGACTAGGAAACACCGGGGAGCTGTTTTTT	CASSQDQGLGNTGELFF
few	TRBV27	.	TRBJ2-4	TGTGCCACCAACCCCAACGGCGTAGCCAAAAACATTCAGTACTTC	CATNPNGVAKNIQYF
.	TRBV29-1	.	TRBJ2-5	TGCAGCGTTGAAGGGGCAGGGTTAGAGACCCAGTACTTC	CSVEGAGLETQYF
.	TRBV12-3/TRBV12-4	TRBD2	TRBJ2-3	TGTGCCAGCAGTAAAGCTAGCGGTAGCACAGATACGCAGTATTTT	CASSKASGSTDTQYF
.	TRBV6-6	TRBD1	TRBJ1-2	TGTGCCAGCAGTTACGGGACAGGGGATGTTGGGGATGGCTACACCTTC	CASSYGTGDVGDGYTF
.	TRBV15	.	TRBJ2-3	TGTGCCACCAGCAGGACTGCAGATACGCAGTATTTT	CATSRTADTQYF
many	TRBV3-1	TRBD1	TRBJ1-1	TGTGCCAGCAGCCAAGTGACAAATCAGGGGGCGAGGGCTGAAGCTTTCTTT	CASSQVTNQGARAEAFF
few	TRBV10-3	TRBD1	TRBJ1-1	TGTGCCATCAGGACAGGGGGAAATACTGAAGCTTTCTTT	CAIRTGGNTEAFF
few	TRBV5-1	.	TRBJ2-5	TGCGCCAGCAGGGCCAGGTACCAAGAGACCCAGTACTTC	CASRARYQETQYF
many	TRBV4-1	.	TRBJ1-1	TGCGCCAGCAGCCAAGAGGAGTTTCGCACTGAAGCTTTCTTT	CASSQEEFRTEAFF
.	TRBV5-4	.	TRBJ2-5	TGTGCCAGCAGCACCGATCCAACCTACCAAGAGACCCAGTACTTC	CASSTDPTYQETQYF
many	TRBV7-8	.	TRBJ2-1	TGTGCCAGCAGCTTAGATCAGGGTAACAATGAGCAGTTCTTC	CASSLDQGNNEQFF
many	TRBV7-2	.	TRBJ2-7	TGTGCCAGCAGCTTAGCCGGGACGGAGAGAGAGCAGTACTTC	CASSLAGTEREQYF
.	TRBV4-1	.	TRBJ1-4	TGCGCCAGCAGCCAAGAGGTGGCCCAGGCAAGAACCCTACTTTCAACTAATGAAAAACTGTTTTTT	CASSQEVAQARTLLSTNEKLFF
many	TRBV5-1	TRBD2	TRBJ2-3	TGCGCCAGCAGCTTGGGAGTAGCGGGGGACACAGATACGCAGTATTTT	CASSLGVAGDTDTQYF
.	TRBV18	TRBD2	TRBJ2-7	TGTGCCAGCTCACCACCGCGGGGGGGTTTCTCCTACGAGCAGTACTTC	CASSPPRGGFSYEQYF
few	TRBV18	.	TRBJ1-1	TGTGCCAGCTCACCTTGGGACCGTGCTATGAACACTGAAGCTTTCTTT	CASSPWDRAMNTEAFF
many	TRBV7-3	.	TRBJ1-1	TGTGCCAGCAGCTTAGATGGCGCTAGTCAAGCTTTCTTT	CASSLDGASQAFF
.	TRBV4-1	.	TRBJ2-1	TGCGCCAGCAGCCAAGCAAGGGGGAATGAGCAGTTCTTC	CASSQARGNEQFF
.	TRBV7-3	TRBD1	TRBJ1-1	TGTGCCAGCAGCCCGGACAGGGGAGGTGAAGCTTTCTTT	CASSPDRGGEAFF
many	TRBV6-1	.	TRBJ1-4	TGTGCCAGCAGCCGGCAAACCATCCCCGGGCTGGTTGCAACTAATGAAAAACTGTTTTTT	CASSRQTIPGLVATNEKLFF
many	TRBV12-3/TRBV12-4	.	TRBJ2-7	TGTGCCAGCAGCCGGACAGAGAGCTCCTACGAGCAGTACTTC	CASSRTESSYEQYF
many	TRBV10-3	.	TRBJ2-7	TGTGCCATCAGCGCGACCATGAATTACGAGCAGTACTTC	CAISATMNYEQYF
many	TRBV18	TRBD1	TRBJ2-3	TGTGCCAGCTCACTACAGGGGTACACAGATACGCAGTATTTT	CASSLQGYTDTQYF
.	TRBV29-1	.	TRBJ1-2	TGCAGCGTTGAAGACCCCAGACGGGAGAGGTGGAATGGCTACACCTTC	CSVEDPRRERWNGYTF
.	TRBV27	.	TRBJ1-4	TGTGCCAGCAGTTTTGTAGGTGGCCGGGAAAAACTGTTTTTT	CASSFVGGREKLFF
many	TRBV11-2	.	TRBJ2-1	TGTGCCAGCAGAAAAGGGGGGTACAATGAGCAGTTCTTC	CASRKGGYNEQFF
few	TRBV19	.	TRBJ1-6	TGTGCCAGTAGTATAGCCGGACACGGTTCACCCCTCCACTTT	CASSIAGHGSPLHF
many	TRBV5-1	.	TRBJ2-3	TGCGCCAGCAGCCAAAGCAGCACAGATACGCAGTATTTT	CASSQSSTDTQYF
many	TRBV2	.	TRBJ2-7	TGTGCCAGCAGTGACGCATTCTCCTACGAGCAGTACTTC	CASSDAFSYEQYF
.	TRBV12-3/TRBV12-4	.	TRBJ2-5	TGTGCCAGCAGTCCACAACAGGGCCAAGAGACCCAGTACTTC	CASSPQQGQETQYF
.	TRBV28	TRBD1	TRBJ1-5	TGTGCCAGCAGCCTAGACAGGGGGCTCGGTCAGCCCCAGCATTTT	CASSLDRGLGQPQHF
.	TRBV20-1	.	TRBJ2-7	TGCAGTGCGAGGGGCCGGGTCCCCTACGAGCAGTACTTC	CSARGRVPYEQYF